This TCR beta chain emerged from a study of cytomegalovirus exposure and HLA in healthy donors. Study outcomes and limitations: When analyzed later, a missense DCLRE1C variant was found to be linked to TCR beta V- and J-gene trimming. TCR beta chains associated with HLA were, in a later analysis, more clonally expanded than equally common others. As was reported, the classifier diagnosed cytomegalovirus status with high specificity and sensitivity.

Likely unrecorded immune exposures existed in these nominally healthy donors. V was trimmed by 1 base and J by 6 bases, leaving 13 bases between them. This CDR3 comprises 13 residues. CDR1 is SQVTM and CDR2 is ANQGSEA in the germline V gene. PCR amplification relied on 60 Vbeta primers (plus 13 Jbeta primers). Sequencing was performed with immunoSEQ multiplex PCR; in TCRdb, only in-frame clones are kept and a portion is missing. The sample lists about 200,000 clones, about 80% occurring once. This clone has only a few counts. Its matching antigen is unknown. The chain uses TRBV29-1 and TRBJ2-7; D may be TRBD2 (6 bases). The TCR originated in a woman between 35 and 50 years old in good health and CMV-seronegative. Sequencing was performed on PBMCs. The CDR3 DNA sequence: TGCAGCGTTGAAGGGAGGCGGGACGGCGAGCAGTACTTC. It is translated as CSVEGRRDGEQYF.